The 22 T cell receptor beta chains presented below share a single source sample, sequenced in a study of STAT5B mutations in CD4+ large granular lymphocyte leukemia. The repertoire was sequenced with immunoSEQ multiplex PCR; TCRdb's copy has only in-frame clones and lacks some. Altogether 5,000 or so clones are present, about 91% being singletons, with the ten largest covering more than 70%. Input material: PBMCs. All receptors come from a man in his forties with CD4+ T-cell large granular lymphocyte leukemia.

The V call is TRBV5-1, the J call TRBJ2-1, with 8 bases lining up with TRBD2. Germline trimming cut 0 bases from V and 7 bases from J; bases unmatched to any gene: 9. The CDR3 is made up of 16 amino acids. Germline lookup yields CDR1 SGHRS and CDR2 YFSETQ. The CDR3 region is CASSLGGAGEVNEQFF. CDR3 nucleotides: TGCGCCAGCAGCTTGGGGGGAGCGGGAGAGGTAAATGAGCAGTTCTTC.

The V gene is TRBV11-1, the J gene TRBJ2-1; maybe TRBD1 (6 bases). The V and J ends lost 0 bases and 4 bases respectively, with 19 bases between them. CDR1 and CDR2 (germline): SGHAT, FQDESV (reference sequence). The CDR3 spans 18 residues. Written as DNA, the CDR3 is TGTGCCAGCAGCTTAGCGCCTTGGCGGGCCAGGGGTTACAATGAGCAGTTCTTC. Protein product: CASSLAPWRARGYNEQFF.

The chain joins TRBV15 to TRBJ2-2; 8 positions match TRBD2. After removal of 1 base from V and 0 bases from J, the junction contained 13 bases not matched to a gene. The CDR3 covers 20 residues. Per the germline V gene, CDR1 is LNHNV and CDR2 is YYDKDF (reference sequence). The CDR3 reads CATSRAWGRGGLANTGELFF. For the CDR3, the DNA is TGTGCCACCAGCAGAGCATGGGGCCGCGGGGGACTAGCGAACACCGGGGAGCTGTTTTTT.

The gene calls are TRBV6-1 and TRBJ1-1; TRBD1 is a possible D gene (5 bases). The V end was cut by 2 bases, the J end by 1 base, with 11 bases between. This CDR3 has 15 residues. Germline V gene sequence: CDR1 MNHNS, CDR2 SASEGT. CDR3 loop: CASSEPGRRNTEAFF. CDR3 bases: TGTGCCAGCAGTGAACCGGGACGTCGGAACACTGAAGCTTTCTTT.

The chain couples TRBV5-4 to TRBJ2-5; D is unresolved. Trimming pared 0 bases from V and 2 bases from J, leaving 11 bases between. The CDR3 consists of 15 residues. Germline V gives CDR1 SGHNT, CDR2 YYREEE (reference sequence). CDR3 DNA: TGTGCCAGCAGCTTGGCGCTCTCGGTTCAAGAGACCCAGTACTTC. This sequence encodes CASSLALSVQETQYF.

The chain links TRBV5-1 to TRBJ1-6; D remains unclear. The CDR3 is 13 residues long. V was pared by 4 bases and J by 7 bases, with 9 bases between. Per the germline V gene, CDR1 is SGHRS and CDR2 is YFSETQ. The CDR3 bases are TGCGCCAGCAGCCAGGACCTGAATTCACCCCTCCACTTT. Translating gives CASSQDLNSPLHF.

This clone has a handful of counts. V is TRBV9 and J is TRBJ2-1, with 11 bases fitting TRBD2. V shed 0 bases, J shed 3 bases, and the junction held 2 bases outside the gene matches. This CDR3 contains 16 residues. The germline gives CDR1 SGDLS, CDR2 YYNGEE. The CDR3 nucleotides read TGTGCCAGCAGCGTAGGACTAGCGGGGCACTACAATGAGCAGTTCTTC. It is translated as CASSVGLAGHYNEQFF. The full variable domain, in which reference TRBV9 and TRBJ2-1 provide the parts outside the CDR3, is DSGVTQTPKHLITATGQRVTLRCSPRSGDLSVYWYQQSLDQGLQFLIQYYNGEERAKGNILERFSAQQFPDLHSELNLSSLELGDSALYFCASSVGLAGHYNEQFFGPGTRLTVL.

The CDR3 DNA reads as TGTGCCAGCTCACCACGACCTGGGGCCAACGTCCTGACTTTC. It yields the protein CASSPRPGANVLTF. The genes are TRBV18 and TRBJ2-6, with D unresolved. With 1 base removed from V and 2 bases from J, the gap between germline ends came to 3 bases. The germline CDR1 and CDR2 sequences are KGHSH and LQKENI. The CDR3 loop spans 14 amino acids.

V and J are TRBV11-3 and TRBJ1-1; the D gene is possibly TRBD1 (5 bases). Germline loops: CDR1 SGHNT, CDR2 YENEEA. V lost 2 bases and J lost 2, with 12 bases in between. This CDR3 has 15 amino acids. The CDR3 bases are TGTGCCAGCAGCTTAACACAGGACGGAAACACTGAAGCTTTCTTT. It yields the protein CASSLTQDGNTEAFF. The full variable domain, its missing parts supplied by reference TRBV11-3 and TRBJ1-1, is EAGVVQSPRYKIIEKKQPVAFWCNPISGHNTLYWYLQNLGQGPELLIRYENEEAVDDSQLPKDRFSAERLKGVDSTLKIQPAELGDSAVYLCASSLTQDGNTEAFFGQGTRLTVV.

The chain employs TRBV4-1 and TRBJ2-3; 10 nucleotides agree with TRBD2. The CDR3 is made up of 18 amino acids. Per germline, CDR1 MGHRA and CDR2 YSYEKL. After removal of 3 bases from V and 0 bases from J, the junction contained 9 bases not matched to a gene. CDR3 protein: CASSQFGTSVTSTDTQYF. The CDR3 nucleotides are TGCGCCAGCAGCCAGTTCGGGACTAGCGTAACTAGCACAGATACGCAGTATTTT.

The chain joins TRBV7-9 to TRBJ1-5; the D is unclear. Trimming took off 1 base at V and 0 bases at J, with 19 bases between the two ends. CDR1 is SEHNR, CDR2 FQNEAQ, per germline (reference sequence). This CDR3 region has 19 residues. CDR3 protein: CASSLGTFDTHISNQPQHF. CDR3 DNA: TGTGCCAGCAGCTTAGGGACTTTTGATACCCACATTAGCAATCAGCCCCAGCATTTT.

The table lists this clone with a count of one. J is TRBJ2-5 and V is TRBV6-5, with TRBD2 as a possible D gene (6 bases). Germline V gene lookup returns CDR1 MNHEY and CDR2 SVGAGI. The CDR3 sequence is 13 residues long. Trimming removed 2 bases from V and 5 bases from J, with 9 bases in between. In DNA, the CDR3 is TGTGCCAGCAGTTACGGAGGGATGGAGACCCAGTACTTC. This gives the protein CASSYGGMETQYF.

V and J are TRBV29-1 and TRBJ2-6, with D unclear. V lost 5 bases and J lost 0, with 8 bases in between. The CDR3 is 14 residues long. Germline V lookup: CDR1 SQVTM, CDR2 ANQGSEA. CDR3 loop: CSVHFGSGANVLTF. As DNA, the CDR3 is TGCAGCGTTCATTTTGGCTCTGGGGCCAACGTCCTGACTTTC.

V and J are TRBV4-2 and TRBJ1-4; the match to TRBD1 covers 7 bases. This CDR3 has 15 residues. Trimming cost V 0 bases and J 4 bases; bases outside gene matches: 2. Germline V gene data show CDR1 as LGHNA and CDR2 as YNFKEQ. In DNA form, the CDR3 reads TGTGCCAGCAGCCAAGAGACAGGGCTTAATGAAAAACTGTTTTTT. Translating gives CASSQETGLNEKLFF.

The chain has TRBV30 and TRBJ1-2; weak D call: TRBD1 (6 bases). The CDR3 totals 14 residues. Germline V gives CDR1 GTSNPN, CDR2 SVGIG (reference sequence). V was shortened by 0 bases and J by 6 bases, with 14 bases between the two germline ends. The CDR3 here is CAWSVPPGADGYTF. The CDR3 nucleotides are TGTGCCTGGAGTGTACCCCCAGGGGCGGATGGCTACACCTTC. Drawing the rest from reference TRBV30 and TRBJ1-2, the complete variable domain is SQTIHQWPATLVQPVGSPLSLECTVEGTSNPNLYWYRQAAGRGLQLLFYSVGIGQISSEVPQNLSASRPQDRQFILSSKKLLLSDSGFYLCAWSVPPGADGYTFGSGTRLTVV.

The rearrangement links TRBV29-1 to TRBJ2-5; perhaps TRBD1 as D (5 bases). The CDR3 is made up of 12 amino acids. Per the germline V gene, CDR1 is SQVTM and CDR2 is ANQGSEA. The V end lost 7 bases, the J end lost 4 bases, and 13 bases lay between the germline ends. The CDR3 is CSGLQESETQYF. CDR3 sequence (DNA): TGCAGCGGGCTACAGGAATCAGAGACCCAGTACTTC.

The genes are TRBV6-5 and TRBJ2-5; D unclear. This CDR3 comprises 12 residues. Germline values: CDR1 MNHEY, CDR2 SVGAGI. V dropped 4 bases and J dropped 2 bases, with 5 bases sitting between them. The CDR3 spells CASSSFQETQYF. In DNA form, the CDR3 reads TGTGCCAGCAGTTCTTTTCAAGAGACCCAGTACTTC.

The chain is built from TRBV19 and TRBJ1-1; no reliable D call. The CDR3 loop spans 15 amino acids. The germline V and J ends were trimmed by 5 bases and 0 bases, with 13 bases remaining between them. CDR1 and CDR2 (germline): LNHDA, SQIVND (reference sequence). The CDR3 spells CASSGHRTLNTEAFF. The DNA for the CDR3 is TGTGCCAGTAGTGGTCACAGAACCCTGAACACTGAAGCTTTCTTT.

In this sample, this clone turned up once. The J gene is TRBJ1-1, the V gene TRBV30; D is undetermined. The CDR3 extends over 13 amino acids. Trimming cost V 0 bases and J 3 bases, with 8 bases left between them. Looked up from germline, CDR1 is GTSNPN and CDR2 is SVGIG (reference sequence). The CDR3 is CAWSVWRDTEAFF. The CDR3 region has the DNA TGTGCCTGGAGTGTATGGAGGGACACTGAAGCTTTCTTT.

The J gene is TRBJ1-4, the V gene TRBV5-1, with a possible D match to TRBD1 (5 bases). The CDR3 totals 12 residues. Germline-derived CDR1 and CDR2 are SGHRS and YFSETQ. V was pared by 5 bases and J by 6 bases, with 8 bases between. CDR3 sequence (DNA): TGCGCCAGCAGGTTACAGGATGAAAAACTGTTTTTT. Protein sequence: CASRLQDEKLFF.

The gene calls are TRBV19 and TRBJ2-5; unclear D gene. This CDR3 has 15 amino acids. Germline V CDR1 and CDR2: LNHDA, SQIVND (reference sequence). Trimming took off 3 bases at V and 5 bases at J, with 16 bases between the two ends. CDR3 loop: CASSILSAGWETQYF. The CDR3 coding sequence is TGTGCCAGTAGTATTCTTTCAGCTGGGTGGGAGACCCAGTACTTC. Full variable domain (remainder filled in from reference TRBV19 and TRBJ2-5): DGGITQSPKYLFRKEGQNVTLSCEQNLNHDAMYWYRQDPGQGLRLIYYSQIVNDFQKGDIAEGYSVSREKKESFPLTVTSAQKNPTAFYLCASSILSAGWETQYFGPGTRLLVL.

V is TRBV6-1 and J is TRBJ1-2; no definite D call. This CDR3 comprises 15 residues. V gave up 2 bases and J gave up 4 bases, with 14 bases separating them. Germline V CDR1 and CDR2: MNHNS, SASEGT. Here the CDR3 DNA reads TGTGCCAGCAGTGAAAGGCACGCAGAGACCTATGGCTACACCTTC. This translates into CASSERHAETYGYTF.